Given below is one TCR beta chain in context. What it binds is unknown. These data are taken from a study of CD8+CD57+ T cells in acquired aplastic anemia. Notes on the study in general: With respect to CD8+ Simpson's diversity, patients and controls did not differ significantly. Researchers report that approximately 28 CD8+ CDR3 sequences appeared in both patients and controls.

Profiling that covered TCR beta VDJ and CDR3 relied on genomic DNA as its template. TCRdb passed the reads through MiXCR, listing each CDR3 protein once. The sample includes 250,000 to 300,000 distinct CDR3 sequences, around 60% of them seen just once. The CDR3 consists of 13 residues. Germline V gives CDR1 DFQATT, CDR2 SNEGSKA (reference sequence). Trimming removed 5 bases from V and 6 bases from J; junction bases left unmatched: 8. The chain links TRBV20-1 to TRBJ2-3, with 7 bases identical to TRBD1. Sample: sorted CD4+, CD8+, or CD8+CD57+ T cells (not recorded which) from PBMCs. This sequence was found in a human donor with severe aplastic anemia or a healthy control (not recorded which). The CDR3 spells CSAPWTGSDTQYF. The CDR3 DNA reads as TGCAGTGCTCCCTGGACAGGTAGCGATACGCAGTATTTT.